These 31 T cell receptor beta chains originate from one sample sequenced in a study of beta chain features in type 1 diabetes. Since all of the isolated RNA was reverse transcribed, expressed TCRB transcripts were what got sequenced. Clones were sequenced by immunoSEQ multiplex PCR, and TCRdb holds only the in-frame ones, with some missing. The sample consists of roughly 610,000 clones, about 16% of them appearing once. Sequencing was performed on naive CD4+ T cells from blood. These receptors came from a man younger than 35 in good health.

CDR3 nucleotide sequence: TGTGCCAGTGGGGCGGGGCGCGGCACCGGGGAGCTGTTTTTT. Translation gives CASGAGRGTGELFF. The chain combines TRBV2 with TRBJ2-2, with D maybe TRBD2 (6 bases). CDR3 size: 14 residues. In germline, CDR1 is SNHLY, CDR2 FYNNEI. V dropped 9 bases and J dropped 4 bases, with 15 bases sitting between them.

This clone was counted only a few times. The genes are TRBV7-9 and TRBJ2-5, with 9 bases identical to TRBD1. This CDR3 region has 14 residues. The germline V gene encodes CDR1 SEHNR and CDR2 FQNEAQ (reference sequence). Trimming at V came to 5 bases and at J to 4 bases, leaving 5 bases not matched to a gene. CDR3 amino acids: CASSTGTGRETQYF. The CDR3 nucleotides are TGTGCCAGCAGCACGGGGACAGGGCGAGAGACCCAGTACTTC.

This clone has only a few counts. The gene calls are TRBV11-2 and TRBJ1-2; D is uncertain. Germline CDR1 SGHAT, CDR2 FQNNGV. This CDR3 has 15 amino acids. Deletions cut 5 bases from V and 5 bases from J, with 18 bases between. Written as DNA, the CDR3 is TGTGCCAGCAGCCAGAACGAGGGATTTCCTTATGGCTACACCTTC. Its protein product is CASSQNEGFPYGYTF.

The chain is built from TRBV18 and TRBJ1-4; tentatively, D is TRBD1 (6 bases). The CDR3 sequence is 13 residues long. The V and J ends lost 3 bases and 8 bases respectively, with 10 bases between them. Looked up from germline, CDR1 is KGHSH and CDR2 is LQKENI. The CDR3 is CASSPPGTEKLFF. The DNA for the CDR3 is TGTGCCAGCTCACCTCCCGGGACAGAAAAACTGTTTTTT.

The rearrangement uses TRBV19 and TRBJ2-3, with D unresolved. Trimming shortened V by 3 bases and J by 6 bases, and 13 bases separated the two germline ends. This CDR3 is 14 amino acids long. Looked up from germline, CDR1 is LNHDA and CDR2 is SQIVND (reference sequence). In DNA form, the CDR3 reads TGTGCCAGTAGTATGGTAATCCGCTCCGATACGCAGTATTTT. Translating gives CASSMVIRSDTQYF.

As DNA, the CDR3 is TGCGCCAGCAGCCAAGCGCAGCCAAATCAGCCCCAGCATTTT. Amino acids: CASSQAQPNQPQHF. The rearrangement uses TRBV4-1 and TRBJ1-5; no clear D gene. The CDR3 sequence is 14 residues long. Trimming cost V 1 base and J 4 bases, with 8 bases left between them. Germline lookup yields CDR1 MGHRA and CDR2 YSYEKL.

The chain has TRBV5-1 and TRBJ2-5, with 11 bases that match TRBD2. This CDR3 spans 14 amino acids. The germline CDR1 and CDR2 sequences are SGHRS and YFSETQ. Trimming took 4 bases from V and 3 from J; bases not matched to a gene: 2. CDR3 nucleotide sequence: TGCGCCAGCAGCCCGACTAGCGGGAAAGAGACCCAGTACTTC. It codes for CASSPTSGKETQYF.

This sequence joins TRBV5-4 and TRBJ1-2, with TRBD1 identical over 8 bases. This CDR3 is built from 14 residues. CDR1 is SGHNT, CDR2 YYREEE, per germline (reference sequence). V was clipped by 3 bases and J by 3 bases; unmatched bases: 4. The CDR3, as DNA: TGTGCCAGCAGCTCGATGACAGGGGACTATGGCTACACCTTC. Protein product: CASSSMTGDYGYTF.

The chain combines TRBV7-2 with TRBJ1-1, with D tentatively TRBD1 (6 bases). CDR1 and CDR2 from the germline V gene are SGHTA and FQGNSA. This CDR3 region has 13 residues. The V end lost 5 bases, the J end lost 9 bases, and 16 bases lay between the germline ends. The CDR3 DNA is TGTGCCAGCAGCCCCCTGAGGGGGGTTAAAGCTTTCTTT. Residues: CASSPLRGVKAFF.

This clone has more than one count but fewer than ten. This rearrangement joins TRBV5-4 to TRBJ2-3; D gene unclear. Trimming removed 1 base at V and 2 bases at J, with 11 bases between. Germline values: CDR1 SGHNT, CDR2 YYREEE (reference sequence). This CDR3 has 15 amino acids. CDR3 DNA: TGTGCCAGCAGCTTGTCGCTACTCCTCACAGATACGCAGTATTTT. This sequence encodes CASSLSLLLTDTQYF.

This clone turned up a few times. CDR3 nucleotides: TGTGCCATCAGTGAAGGGGGACAGGGCCCCCCGCAGTACTTC. Its protein is CAISEGGQGPPQYF. The rearrangement joins TRBV10-3 to TRBJ2-7; 9 bases fit TRBD1. With 3 bases clipped from V and 9 bases from J, the junction kept 9 bases outside the gene matches. The CDR3 loop spans 14 amino acids. Germline assignment: CDR1 ENHRY and CDR2 SYGVKD.

In the case of this clone: The sample holds other DNA sequences that translate to the same CDR3. V and J are TRBV20-1 and TRBJ2-7; D gene ambiguous. This CDR3 spans 11 amino acids. Germline assignment: CDR1 DFQATT and CDR2 SNEGSKA (reference sequence). The germline V and J ends were trimmed by 3 bases and 2 bases, with 5 bases remaining between them. This chain's CDR3 is CSARRAYEQYF. In nucleotides, the CDR3 is TGCAGTGCTAGGCGAGCCTACGAGCAGTACTTC.

This clone was seen a few times. This chain links TRBV25-1 with TRBJ1-2, with 9 bases matching TRBD1. The CDR3 length is 16 residues. The ends lost 0 bases at V and 6 bases at J; junction bases unmatched: 8. Germline CDR1 MGHDK, CDR2 SYGVNS. The CDR3 here is CASSEYSGTGFDGYTF. CDR3 nucleotide sequence: TGTGCCAGCAGTGAATACTCCGGGACAGGGTTTGATGGCTACACCTTC.

This clone showed up just a few times. Other DNA sequences within the sample encode an identical CDR3. This chain connects TRBV18 to TRBJ2-5; no clear D. CDR1 and CDR2 (germline): KGHSH, LQKENI. The CDR3 loop spans 13 amino acids. Trimming left V 2 bases short and J 3 bases short, with 7 bases between. The CDR3 bases are TGTGCCAGCTCACCAGGGCAGAAAGAGACCCAGTACTTC. It translates to CASSPGQKETQYF.

This clone was seen more than once but under ten times. Other DNA sequences within the sample encode an identical CDR3. This chain connects TRBV9 to TRBJ1-4; 9 bases fit TRBD1. The CDR3 is 15 residues long. Looked up from germline, CDR1 is SGDLS and CDR2 is YYNGEE. The V and J ends lost 1 base and 5 bases, in that order; junction bases with no gene match: 3. This CDR3 is CASSVRTGENEKLFF. The CDR3 DNA sequence: TGTGCCAGCAGCGTACGGACAGGGGAGAATGAAAAACTGTTTTTT.

This chain links TRBV28 with TRBJ1-4; 7 nucleotides match TRBD1. V lost 3 bases, J lost 10 bases, and 11 bases stayed unmatched. The CDR3 has 15 residues. CDR1 is MDHEN, CDR2 SYDVKM, per germline. In DNA, the CDR3 is TGTGCCAGCAGTTTGGATCGTCGTCAGGGGGGAAAACTGTTTTTT. Its protein product is CASSLDRRQGGKLFF.

The chain is built from TRBV7-9 and TRBJ1-4, with D perhaps matching TRBD1 (5 bases). Germline CDR1 reads SEHNR; CDR2 reads FQNEAQ (reference sequence). CDR3 length: 15 amino acids. V lost 0 bases and J lost 11, with 16 bases in between. The CDR3 spells CASSLAGQQRGKLFF. CDR3 DNA sequence: TGTGCCAGCAGCTTAGCGGGGCAGCAGCGAGGCAAACTGTTTTTT.

This clone was counted only a few times. This chain connects TRBV7-8 to TRBJ2-3; D uncertain. The CDR3 length is 15 residues. V gave up 5 bases and J gave up 4 bases, with 16 bases separating them. Germline CDR1 reads SGHVS; CDR2 reads FQNEAQ. As DNA, the CDR3 is TGTGCCAGCAGCACCTCTAGGTTCGAAGCAGATACGCAGTATTTT. It translates to CASSTSRFEADTQYF.

The chain couples TRBV9 to TRBJ1-2; D is unclear. Looked up from germline, CDR1 is SGDLS and CDR2 is YYNGEE. CDR3 length equals 14 residues. The V and J ends lost 2 bases and 0 bases respectively, with 8 bases between them. For the CDR3, the DNA is TGTGCCAGCAGCGTCGCTCACACTAACTATGGCTACACCTTC. Translation: CASSVAHTNYGYTF.

This clone was detected only a few times. The junction does not match germline at one end; this may be a read error. The genes are TRBV11-2 and TRBJ2-7, with TRBD1 identical over 8 bases. Germline V gives CDR1 SGHAT, CDR2 FQNNGV. The CDR3 sequence is 15 residues long. The CDR3 DNA is TGTGCCAGCAGCCTAGACAGGGGCGTTTCCTACGAGCAGTACTTC. Amino acids: CASSLDRGVSYEQYF.

This rearrangement joins TRBV9 to TRBJ1-2; 8 positions match TRBD1. CDR1 and CDR2 (germline): SGDLS, YYNGEE. J lost 4 bases, V lost 8 bases, and 7 bases had no gene match. This CDR3 is built from 13 residues. The CDR3 spells CASEPGGGYGYTF. The CDR3 DNA reads as TGTGCCAGTGAGCCAGGGGGCGGCTATGGCTACACCTTC.

The chain joins TRBV6-5 to TRBJ1-1; maybe TRBD1 (6 bases). Germline V lookup: CDR1 MNHEY, CDR2 SVGAGI. Trimming took 5 bases from V and 0 from J, leaving 13 bases between them. The CDR3 contains 15 residues. CDR3 in amino acids: CASSMTGSMNTEAFF. The CDR3 bases are TGTGCCAGCAGTATGACAGGTTCCATGAACACTGAAGCTTTCTTT.

In its sample, this clone was seen a few times. The chain recombines TRBV28 with TRBJ2-4, with a possible D match to TRBD2 (5 bases). Germline V gene lookup returns CDR1 MDHEN and CDR2 SYDVKM. V was trimmed by 5 bases and J by 8 bases, leaving 28 bases between them. CDR3 length: 18 residues. In DNA form, the CDR3 reads TGTGCCAGCAGTCCCTATCCTGACCCGGGGAATCCTACCGACATTCAGTACTTC. The encoded protein is CASSPYPDPGNPTDIQYF. Drawing the rest from reference TRBV28 and TRBJ2-4, the complete variable domain is DVKVTQSSRYLVKRTGEKVFLECVQDMDHENMFWYRQDPGLGLRLIYFSYDVKMKEKGDIPEGYSVSREKKERFSLILESASTNQTSMYLCASSPYPDPGNPTDIQYFGAGTRLSVL.

This clone appeared a few times. The DNA of the CDR3 is TGTGCCACCAGCAGTTGGCTAGCGGGAACTTACTCCTACGAGCAGTACTTC. Its protein is CATSSWLAGTYSYEQYF. This sequence joins TRBV15 and TRBJ2-7, with 9 bases that match TRBD2. The CDR3 extends over 17 amino acids. Per the germline V gene, CDR1 is LNHNV and CDR2 is YYDKDF (reference sequence). V lost 3 bases, J lost 0 bases, and 9 bases stayed unmatched.

CDR3: CASSRGGFPPGEQYF. Written as DNA, the CDR3 is TGTGCCAGCAGCCGCGGGGGGTTTCCCCCGGGGGAGCAGTACTTC. V and J are TRBV6-1 and TRBJ2-7; 8 nucleotides match TRBD2. V lost 6 bases, J lost 7 bases, and 14 bases stayed unmatched. Looked up from germline, CDR1 is MNHNS and CDR2 is SASEGT. This CDR3 has 15 residues.

The CDR3, as DNA: TGTGCCATCAATCGGGACAGCGGCACCGGGGAGCTGTTTTTT. Amino acids: CAINRDSGTGELFF. The chain recombines TRBV10-3 with TRBJ2-2; 7 bases are a match to TRBD1. Germline V CDR1 and CDR2: ENHRY, SYGVKD. This CDR3 has 14 amino acids. V shed 7 bases, J shed 4 bases, and the junction held 6 bases outside the gene matches.

This clone was observed a few times. The V call is TRBV7-2, the J call TRBJ2-3, with 7 bases that match TRBD1. CDR1 is SGHTA and CDR2 is FQGNSA in the germline V gene. This CDR3 has 15 amino acids. The V gene end was trimmed by 5 bases and the J gene end by 4 bases; junction bases not matched to a gene: 9. The CDR3 here is CASSPNRGRADTQYF. For the CDR3, the DNA is TGTGCCAGCAGCCCCAACAGGGGTCGGGCAGATACGCAGTATTTT.

A few counts support this clone. The chain joins TRBV29-1 to TRBJ2-6, with TRBD1 matching 9 bases. V shed 7 bases, J shed 0 bases, and the junction held 4 bases outside the gene matches. The CDR3 runs 15 residues. Germline CDR1 SQVTM, CDR2 ANQGSEA. The CDR3 DNA follows: TGCAGCGCCGCGGGACAGGGCTCTGGGGCCAACGTCCTGACTTTC. This gives the protein CSAAGQGSGANVLTF.

This clone was observed a handful of times. The sample carries other DNA sequences with the same CDR3. The gene calls are TRBV7-2 and TRBJ2-5; TRBD2 matches at 8 bases. Germline V CDR1 and CDR2: SGHTA, FQGNSA. This CDR3 is built from 14 residues. V was pared by 5 bases and J by 5 bases, with 7 bases of the junction left unmatched. The CDR3 DNA reads TGTGCCAGCAGCCTTCGGTCGGGAGGGGAGACCCAGTACTTC. Protein product: CASSLRSGGETQYF. Full variable domain (missing parts from reference TRBV7-2 and TRBJ2-5): GAGVSQSPSNKVTEKGKDVELRCDPISGHTALYWYRQSLGQGLEFLIYFQGNSAPDKSGLPSDRFSAERTGGSVSTLTIQRTQQEDSAVYLCASSLRSGGETQYFGPGTRLLVL.

This chain uses TRBV7-2 with TRBJ2-7; 10 nucleotides agree with TRBD2. V shed 5 bases and J 6 bases; nucleotides not matched to a gene: 7. This CDR3 spans 14 amino acids. Germline V gives CDR1 SGHTA, CDR2 FQGNSA. The chain's CDR3 is CASSQKREGREQYF. CDR3 DNA: TGTGCCAGCAGCCAAAAGCGGGAGGGCCGCGAGCAGTACTTC.

As concerns this clone: The CDR3 does not end in the conserved phenylalanine or tryptophan, so this is likely a read error. No DNA is shown, since the ends of the CDR3 on it are uncertain; the CDR3 is the one TCRdb lists. The rearrangement uses TRBV6-1 and TRBJ2-7; the D call TRBD2 from the table was never checked on the DNA. Per germline, CDR1 MNHNS and CDR2 SASEGT. Ends included, the CDR3 has 11 residues. The CDR3 spells CASRVTSGFEY.